These 17 T cell receptor beta chains were sequenced from one sample in a study of cytomegalovirus exposure and HLA in healthy donors. The PCR contained 60 Vbeta and 13 Jbeta primers. Method: immunoSEQ multiplex PCR; TCRdb's copy keeps in-frame clones and lacks some. The data contain approximately 140,000 clones, roughly 78% of them singletons. The sample taken for sequencing was PBMCs. All receptors come from a man younger than 40 in good health and CMV-seronegative.

This clone was recorded a few times. This chain joins TRBV5-1 and TRBJ2-7; 9 positions match TRBD2. Germline V gene data show CDR1 as SGHRS and CDR2 as YFSETQ. J lost 7 bases, V lost 1 base, and 9 bases had no gene match. This CDR3 is built from 15 residues. The DNA of the CDR3 is TGCGCCAGCAGCTTGTTTATAGCGGGAGACGGAGAGCAGTACTTC. As protein: CASSLFIAGDGEQYF.

The chain carries TRBV5-1 and TRBJ1-2; a possible D gene is TRBD1 (6 bases). Trimming pared 5 bases from V and 10 bases from J, leaving 12 bases between. This CDR3 region has 11 residues. Germline lookup yields CDR1 SGHRS and CDR2 YFSETQ. CDR3 sequence (DNA): TGCGCCAGCAGTTCGACAGGAGACTACACCTTC. It yields the protein CASSSTGDYTF.

The chain is built from TRBV12-5 and TRBJ2-3; 7 bases are a match to TRBD1. This CDR3 is 15 amino acids long. V lost 1 base, J lost 2 bases, and 3 bases stayed unmatched. The germline V gene has CDR1 LGHNT and CDR2 FRNRAP. As DNA, the CDR3 is TGTGCTAGTGGTTTGGGACAGGGATCCACAGATACGCAGTATTTT. Translated, it gives CASGLGQGSTDTQYF.

This clone was detected a few times. The V gene is TRBV10-3, the J gene TRBJ1-1; D unclear. There are 16 residues in the CDR3. Deletions cut 1 base from V and 1 base from J, with 13 bases between. The germline V gene has CDR1 ENHRY and CDR2 SYGVKD. CDR3 sequence reads: CAISEYTGNRNTEAFF. The CDR3 nucleotides are TGTGCCATCAGTGAGTACACGGGGAACAGGAACACTGAAGCTTTCTTT.

The chain links TRBV28 to TRBJ1-1; 7 bases agree with TRBD1. The CDR3 covers 14 residues. Germline values: CDR1 MDHEN, CDR2 SYDVKM. V gave up 1 base and J gave up 4 bases; unmatched junction bases: 3. The CDR3 here is CASSLSDRATEAFF. In nucleotides, the CDR3 is TGTGCCAGCAGTTTATCCGACAGGGCCACTGAAGCTTTCTTT.

The rearrangement links TRBV4-2 to TRBJ2-1, with D tentatively TRBD2 (7 bases). This CDR3 comprises 18 residues. Trimming removed 0 bases from V and 4 bases from J, with 19 bases in between. The germline V gene has CDR1 LGHNA and CDR2 YNFKEQ. The DNA of the CDR3 is TGTGCCAGCAGCCAAGATAGAGGCCGGGGGGCTGTATACAATGAGCAGTTCTTC. This gives the protein CASSQDRGRGAVYNEQFF.

This clone was seen more than once but under ten times. CDR3 region: CASSPEGGGSYNEQFF. Written as DNA, the CDR3 is TGTGCCAGCAGCCCGGAAGGGGGCGGCTCCTACAATGAGCAGTTCTTC. The V call is TRBV7-9, the J call TRBJ2-1, with 7 bases that match TRBD1. The trim removed 5 bases at V and 0 bases at J, leaving 7 bases unmatched. The germline V gene encodes CDR1 SEHNR and CDR2 FQNEAQ (reference sequence). The CDR3 consists of 16 residues. The variable domain in full, completed from reference TRBV7-9 and TRBJ2-1, reads DTGVSQNPRHKITKRGQNVTFRCDPISEHNRLYWYRQTLGQGPEFLTYFQNEAQLEKSRLLSDRFSAERPKGSFSTLEIQRTEQGDSAMYLCASSPEGGGSYNEQFFGPGTRLTVL.

J is TRBJ2-7 and V is TRBV29-1; 11 nucleotides agree with TRBD1. With 7 bases clipped from V and 3 bases from J, the junction kept 8 bases outside the gene matches. CDR1 is SQVTM and CDR2 is ANQGSEA in the germline V gene. This CDR3 spans 14 amino acids. CDR3 residues: CSGSGGTGGYEQYF. The CDR3 DNA reads TGCAGCGGGTCCGGTGGGACAGGGGGCTACGAGCAGTACTTC.

This clone has more than one count but fewer than ten. The V and J genes are TRBV10-3 and TRBJ1-1, with TRBD1 matching over 8 bases. The germline V gene encodes CDR1 ENHRY and CDR2 SYGVKD. V lost 4 bases to trimming and J lost 11 bases; unmatched junction nucleotides: 12. This CDR3 spans 14 amino acids. DNA of the CDR3: TGTGCCATCAGTGGACGTCGACAGGGGAACGTGGCTTTCTTT. Translation: CAISGRRQGNVAFF.

This sequence joins TRBV29-1 and TRBJ1-2; TRBD1 aligns across 10 bases. The V gene's germline CDR1 is SQVTM and CDR2 ANQGSEA. The CDR3 consists of 12 residues. Trimming cost V 6 bases and J 7 bases; bases outside gene matches: 5. In nucleotides, the CDR3 is TGCAGCGTAGACAGGGGGCGTGGTGGCTACACCTTC. Protein sequence: CSVDRGRGGYTF.

This clone is a singleton in its sample. This rearrangement joins TRBV5-1 to TRBJ1-2; no clear D gene. V was pared by 7 bases and J by 1 base, with 14 bases between. Germline CDR1 reads SGHRS; CDR2 reads YFSETQ. The CDR3 runs to 14 residues. The CDR3 here is CASRPGGVNYGYTF. CDR3 DNA sequence: TGCGCCAGCCGCCCGGGCGGGGTTAACTATGGCTACACCTTC.

This clone has a handful of counts. The sample has other DNA sequences that encode this CDR3 too. The V call is TRBV10-3, the J call TRBJ2-7, with 11 bases aligning to TRBD1. In germline, CDR1 is ENHRY, CDR2 SYGVKD. The junction had 5 bases not matched to a gene; V was cut back by 6 bases and J by 4 bases. The CDR3 totals 14 residues. The chain's CDR3 is CAISAGTGGYEQYF. The CDR3 DNA sequence: TGTGCCATCAGCGCCGGGACAGGGGGATACGAGCAGTACTTC.

V usage is TRBV5-6 and J usage is TRBJ2-5; D might be TRBD2 (6 bases). Trimming took 0 bases from V and 3 from J, leaving 9 bases between them. Germline V gives CDR1 SGHDT, CDR2 YYEEEE. This CDR3 has 14 amino acids. In DNA, the CDR3 is TGTGCCAGCAGCTTGGCCGGAGGGGAAGAGACCCAGTACTTC. Translating it yields CASSLAGGEETQYF.

In this sample, this clone turned up a few times. The chain uses TRBV6-1 and TRBJ1-1, with D uncertain. Trimming left V 4 bases short and J 5 bases short, with 11 bases between. Germline V gene sequence: CDR1 MNHNS, CDR2 SASEGT. The CDR3 length is 13 residues. The CDR3 loop reads CASSATAWTEAFF. The CDR3 DNA follows: TGTGCCAGCAGTGCTACAGCCTGGACTGAAGCTTTCTTT.

The chain uses TRBV10-2 and TRBJ2-5; 8 bases line up with TRBD2. CDR3 size: 13 residues. Trimming at V came to 8 bases and at J to 5 bases, leaving 7 bases not matched to a gene. The germline V gene encodes CDR1 WSHSY and CDR2 SAAADI. The CDR3 protein is CASGAGGRETQYF. The CDR3, as DNA: TGCGCCAGCGGGGCGGGGGGTAGGGAGACCCAGTACTTC.

As concerns this clone: One junction end disagrees with the germline gene, perhaps due to a read error. The CDR3 loop reads CASSYRQGPYPF. DNA of the CDR3: TGTGCCAGCAGTTACCGACAGGGCCCCTACCCCTTC. The rearrangement uses TRBV6-5 and TRBJ1-2; 7 nucleotides agree with TRBD1. Germline CDR1 and CDR2: MNHEY and SVGAGI. The CDR3 contains 12 residues.

This chain links TRBV11-2 with TRBJ2-2, with 8 positions matching TRBD1. The CDR3 loop spans 15 amino acids. Losses at the gene ends were 1 base for V and 5 bases for J; bases not matched to a gene: 3. Germline CDR1 is SGHAT and CDR2 is FQNNGV. The CDR3 DNA sequence: TGTGCCAGCAGCTTAGGGACAGGGAGGACCGGGGAGCTGTTTTTT. Residues: CASSLGTGRTGELFF.